The table lists the clone carrying this T cell receptor beta chain with a few counts. Antigen: not known. A sample-barcoded 5' primer and a J-beta primer mix were used in a second PCR of about 6 to 12 cycles. The yield of each sample was at least 2.5 million CDR3-containing paired-end reads. One entry per CDR3 protein, called by TCRdb with MiXCR from the 5' RACE reads. This sample carries some 920,000 distinct CDR3 sequences, about 53% of them seen once, and the ten largest clones take around 21%. The V end was cut by 8 bases, the J end by 2 bases, with 13 bases between. This CDR3 contains 14 residues. Germline loops: CDR1 ENHRY, CDR2 SYGVKD. The sample originates from a study of blood T cells in healthy people across ages. Study-wide results and caveats: Greater diversity and more naive CD4+ cells were seen in long-lived donors than in aged donors.

The sequenced material came from blood. This chain joins TRBV10-3 and TRBJ2-1; possibly TRBD1 or TRBD2 for D (7 bases each). The TCR was taken from a woman in her fifties or sixties in good health. The CDR3 bases are TGTGCCATCGGGGGGGACAGTGCCTACAATGAGCAGTTCTTC. This codes for CAIGGDSAYNEQFF.